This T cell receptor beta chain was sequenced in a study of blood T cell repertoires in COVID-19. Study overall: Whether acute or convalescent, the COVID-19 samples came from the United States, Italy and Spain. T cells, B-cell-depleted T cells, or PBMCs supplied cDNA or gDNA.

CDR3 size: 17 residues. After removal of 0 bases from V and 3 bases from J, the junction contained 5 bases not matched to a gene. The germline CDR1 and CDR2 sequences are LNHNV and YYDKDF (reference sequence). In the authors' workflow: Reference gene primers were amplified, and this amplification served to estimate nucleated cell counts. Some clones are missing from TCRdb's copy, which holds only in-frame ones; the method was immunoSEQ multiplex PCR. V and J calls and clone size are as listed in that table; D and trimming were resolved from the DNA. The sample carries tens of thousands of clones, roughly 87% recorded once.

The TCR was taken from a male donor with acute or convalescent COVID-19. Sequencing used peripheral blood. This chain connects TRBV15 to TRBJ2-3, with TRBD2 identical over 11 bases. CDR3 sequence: CATSRDLSGGATDTQYF. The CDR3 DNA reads TGTGCCACCAGCAGAGACCTTAGCGGGGGGGCGACAGATACGCAGTATTTT.